This T cell receptor (beta chain) appears in the sequencing data of a study of T cell responses to AZD1222 COVID-19 vaccine. Sequencing was performed with immunoSEQ multiplex PCR; in TCRdb, only in-frame clones are kept and a portion is missing. The sample holds around 100,000 clones; 87% are singletons and the top ten take 4% to 5%. Of note for this clone: What it recognizes is unknown.

The CDR3 length is 14 residues. Looked up from germline, CDR1 is LGHDT and CDR2 is YNNKEL (reference sequence). Deletions cut 3 bases from V and 8 bases from J, with 11 bases between. Study observations and caveats: Baseline serology detected seropositivity in only six or seven AZD1222 recipients. Only after the peak T cell response were repertoires sampled. Mostly white British, mostly female donors; authors suggested clonal diversity may be underestimated. Distributed over spike, vaccine-associated CD4 TCRs predominated at 160-218 and 743-854.

The receptor comes from an adult in good health. The chain is built from TRBV3-1 (or the pseudogene TRBV3-2) and TRBJ1-6; no clear D. Material: peripheral blood, obtained on day 0 of MenACWY control vaccination. The chain's CDR3 is CASSQGFPDSPLHF. The CDR3 DNA reads TGTGCCAGCAGCCAGGGGTTCCCGGATTCACCCCTCCACTTT.